Reported below is one TCR beta chain. The sample comes from a study of Ad26.COV2.S vaccination and SARS-CoV-2 variants. For the study at large: The donor participated in the COV1001 trial, in its Ad26.COV2.S arm.

Only in-frame clones appear in the TCRdb table, and some are missing; sequencing was by immunoSEQ multiplex PCR. The data hold about 400,000 clones, with approximately 90% observed a single time. V was cut by 0 bases and J by 8 bases, with 10 bases left in between. The CDR3 has 13 residues. Looked up from germline, CDR1 is LGHDT and CDR2 is YNNKEL (reference sequence). Treatment noted: 15 to 20 received Ad26.COV2.S at low or high dose, single or two shots; five or six received placebo; per-sample allocation not given. Sampling was performed 63 days after the first vaccine or placebo injection. Specimen: peripheral blood, collected in a trial of Ad26.COV2.S vaccine versus placebo. The clonotype comes from a person aged 18-60 years who received the Ad26.COV2.S COVID-19 vaccine or a placebo. The chain uses TRBV3-1 (or the pseudogene TRBV3-2) and TRBJ1-2; no firm D call. The DNA of the CDR3 is TGTGCCAGCAGCCAAGATCGGCCCGGGGGCTACACCTTC. This gives the protein CASSQDRPGGYTF.